A single sample gave rise to the 21 T cell receptor beta chains below, sequenced in a study of shared clonotypes between healthy human individuals. Terminally differentiated effector memory CD45RA+ cells were left out of the naive CD8 fraction, which was CD45RO-negative and positively selected for CCR7. Measured with immunoSEQ multiplex PCR; TCRdb has only the in-frame clones, and not every one. The sample lists 500,000 to 700,000 clones; roughly 96% were seen once. The sample consisted of naive CD8+ T cells sorted from blood. The receptors come from a woman under 40 in good health.

This rearrangement joins TRBV5-5 to TRBJ1-1; 7 bases align to TRBD1. Per germline, CDR1 SGHKS and CDR2 YYEKEE (reference sequence). Trimming cost V 4 bases and J 1 base; bases outside gene matches: 10. The CDR3 has 16 amino acids. DNA of the CDR3: TGTGCCAGCAGCCCTACCGGGACAGATAAGAACACTGAAGCTTTCTTT. Residues: CASSPTGTDKNTEAFF.

The CDR3 protein is CASSYFAAYSYEQYF. The CDR3 DNA is TGTGCCAGCAGTTACTTCGCAGCCTACTCCTACGAGCAGTACTTC. The chain couples TRBV6-5 to TRBJ2-7; D gene uncertain. This CDR3 comprises 15 residues. Germline values: CDR1 MNHEY, CDR2 SVGAGI. V lost 1 base and J 0 bases, leaving 10 bases between the germline ends.

The count of this clone is one. Additional DNA sequences in this sample encode the identical CDR3. The chain couples TRBV27 to TRBJ2-7; possible D gene TRBD2, 7 bases. Between the trimmed V and J ends, which lost 8 bases and 2 bases, there was a span of 10 bases. This CDR3 is built from 12 residues. Germline CDR1 is MNHEY and CDR2 is SMNVEV (reference sequence). The DNA of the CDR3 is TGTGCCAGCGGGAGGGGGGCCTACGAGCAGTACTTC. Translated: CASGRGAYEQYF.

The chain combines TRBV4-1 with TRBJ1-2; D perhaps matches TRBD1 (5 bases). Germline-derived CDR1 and CDR2 are MGHRA and YSYEKL. V lost 4 bases and J 5 bases, leaving 14 bases between the germline ends. The length of the CDR3 is 14 residues. The CDR3 reads CASSPPGRQYGYTF. The CDR3, as DNA: TGCGCCAGCAGCCCCCCGGGACGGCAATATGGCTACACCTTC.

V usage is TRBV6-1 and J usage is TRBJ2-7; D not resolved. CDR1 and CDR2 (germline): MNHNS, SASEGT. There are 12 residues in the CDR3. V was shortened by 2 bases and J by 3 bases, with 5 bases between the two germline ends. The DNA for the CDR3 is TGTGCCAGCAGTGAAAAATACTACGAGCAGTACTTC. It is translated as CASSEKYYEQYF.

The chain recombines TRBV7-8 with TRBJ1-1; D uncertain. V gave up 1 base and J gave up 7 bases, with 10 bases separating them. This CDR3 spans 13 amino acids. Germline lookup yields CDR1 SGHVS and CDR2 FQNEAQ. This CDR3 reads CASSLGEVIEAFF. The CDR3 DNA is TGTGCCAGCAGCTTAGGAGAAGTGATTGAAGCTTTCTTT.

This chain joins TRBV28 and TRBJ1-1, with 10 bases aligning to TRBD1. Trimming at V came to 7 bases and at J to 2 bases, leaving 10 bases not matched to a gene. Germline assignment: CDR1 MDHEN and CDR2 SYDVKM. This CDR3 region has 16 residues. The CDR3 loop reads CASTRPWDRGNTEAFF. For the CDR3, the DNA is TGTGCCAGCACCCGACCGTGGGACAGGGGAAACACTGAAGCTTTCTTT.

This chain links TRBV28 with TRBJ2-1; D remains unclear. The length of the CDR3 is 14 residues. V was trimmed by 7 bases and J by 7 bases, leaving 17 bases between them. Germline CDR1 MDHEN, CDR2 SYDVKM. The CDR3 region is CASTFTSVINEQFF. The CDR3 nucleotides are TGTGCCAGCACTTTTACGTCGGTAATAAATGAGCAGTTCTTC. Filled out from reference TRBV28 and TRBJ2-1, the complete variable domain reads DVKVTQSSRYLVKRTGEKVFLECVQDMDHENMFWYRQDPGLGLRLIYFSYDVKMKEKGDIPEGYSVSREKKERFSLILESASTNQTSMYLCASTFTSVINEQFFGPGTRLTVL.

The chain links TRBV18 to TRBJ2-1; D remains unclear. From germline, CDR1 is KGHSH and CDR2 LQKENI. This CDR3 comprises 15 residues. V lost 6 bases and J lost 4, with 16 bases in between. CDR3 nucleotides: TGTGCCAGCTCCCCCTCTTACTCCCCTTACAATGAGCAGTTCTTC. This codes for CASSPSYSPYNEQFF.

The rearrangement uses TRBV15 and TRBJ2-6; 7 bases align to TRBD1. Looked up from germline, CDR1 is LNHNV and CDR2 is YYDKDF (reference sequence). The CDR3 has 18 amino acids. Unmatched junction bases numbered 14, after V lost 9 bases and J lost 0 bases. The CDR3 spells CATTTLTGTHSGANVLTF. CDR3 sequence (DNA): TGTGCCACTACTACCCTGACAGGGACCCACTCTGGGGCCAACGTCCTGACTTTC.

This rearrangement joins TRBV11-2 to TRBJ2-3, with 7 bases aligning to TRBD2. Germline V gene data show CDR1 as SGHAT and CDR2 as FQNNGV. Germline trimming cut 3 bases from V and 1 base from J; bases unmatched to any gene: 4. The CDR3 sequence is 15 residues long. The CDR3 DNA is TGTGCCAGCAGCTTCTACCGGGGGGGCACAGATACGCAGTATTTT. As protein: CASSFYRGGTDTQYF.

V gene TRBV7-9 combines with J gene TRBJ2-1, with D hard to call. Trimming pared 4 bases from V and 10 bases from J, leaving 11 bases between. In germline, CDR1 is SEHNR, CDR2 FQNEAQ (reference sequence). The CDR3 length is 12 residues. CDR3 sequence (DNA): TGTGCCAGCAGCTCCTCGTGGTCCGAGCAGTTCTTC. This codes for CASSSSWSEQFF.

For this clone: In the same sample, other DNA sequences code for this CDR3. The J gene is TRBJ2-5, the V gene TRBV19; D could derive from TRBD1 or TRBD2 (5 bases each). The germline V and J ends were trimmed by 2 bases and 3 bases, with 7 bases remaining between them. The length of the CDR3 is 13 residues. CDR1 LNHDA and CDR2 SQIVND come from the germline V gene (reference sequence). The CDR3 is CASSIWGKETQYF. Here the CDR3 DNA reads TGTGCCAGTAGTATATGGGGGAAAGAGACCCAGTACTTC.

This sequence joins TRBV29-1 and TRBJ1-1; tentatively, D is TRBD1 (6 bases). CDR3 length: 13 amino acids. Germline V gives CDR1 SQVTM, CDR2 ANQGSEA. V dropped 4 bases and J dropped 11 bases, with 20 bases sitting between them. The CDR3 DNA reads as TGCAGCGTTGTGGGGGCCAGGGTACGTGAGGCTTTCTTT. Its translation: CSVVGARVREAFF.

The chain links TRBV4-1 to TRBJ2-4, with D possibly matching TRBD2 (6 bases). This CDR3 is 17 amino acids long. The V gene's germline CDR1 is MGHRA and CDR2 YSYEKL. Trimming took off 1 base at V and 0 bases at J, with 13 bases between the two ends. The CDR3 reads CASSQASSGLAKNIQYF. The CDR3 DNA sequence: TGCGCCAGCAGCCAAGCGAGTTCGGGACTAGCCAAAAACATTCAGTACTTC.

This chain uses TRBV29-1 with TRBJ2-7, with TRBD1 matching 11 bases. Germline trimming cut 7 bases from V and 5 bases from J; bases unmatched to any gene: 7. The CDR3 loop spans 13 amino acids. Germline V CDR1 and CDR2: SQVTM, ANQGSEA. This CDR3 reads CSAYRDRGDEQYF. The CDR3 DNA is TGCAGCGCCTACCGGGACAGGGGGGACGAGCAGTACTTC.

V and J are TRBV7-3 and TRBJ1-1; TRBD1 might be the D (5 bases). V gave up 2 bases and J gave up 5 bases, with 18 bases separating them. The CDR3 has 16 residues. Looked up from germline, CDR1 is SGHTA and CDR2 is FQGTGA. The CDR3 sequence: CASSLPPSTVSTEAFF. CDR3 DNA sequence: TGTGCCAGCAGCTTACCCCCTTCGACAGTCTCGACTGAAGCTTTCTTT.

This sequence joins TRBV7-9 and TRBJ2-1; D gene ambiguous. Germline CDR1 is SEHNR and CDR2 is FQNEAQ (reference sequence). With 1 base removed from V and 5 bases from J, the gap between germline ends came to 9 bases. The CDR3 consists of 14 residues. The CDR3 here is CASSLGSWDNEQFF. CDR3 in DNA: TGTGCCAGCAGCTTAGGGTCGTGGGACAATGAGCAGTTCTTC.

The rearrangement joins TRBV4-1 to TRBJ2-7, with D possibly being TRBD2 (5 bases). The V end was cut by 1 base, the J end by 2 bases, with 15 bases between. This CDR3 region has 16 residues. Germline assignment: CDR1 MGHRA and CDR2 YSYEKL. The chain's CDR3 is CASSQVVGELTYEQYF. CDR3 in DNA: TGCGCCAGCAGCCAAGTAGTGGGAGAGTTAACCTACGAGCAGTACTTC.

The chain is built from TRBV21-1 and TRBJ1-5. TRBV21-1 is assigned pseudogene status. The CDR3 has 14 residues. The CDR3 protein is CASSKRWRNQPQHF. The CDR3 bases are TGTGCCAGCAGCAAAAGGTGGAGGAATCAGCCCCAGCATTTT.

The V gene is TRBV6-1, the J gene TRBJ2-7; TRBD1 agrees at 7 bases. V shed 6 bases, J shed 4 bases, and the junction held 9 bases outside the gene matches. The CDR3 is 14 residues long. Germline V gene sequence: CDR1 MNHNS, CDR2 SASEGT. CDR3 loop: CASSPTGFKYEQYF. In DNA, the CDR3 is TGTGCCAGCAGCCCGACAGGGTTCAAGTACGAGCAGTACTTC.